The next 4 T cell receptor beta chains were all read from a single sample in a study of identical twins (dated by TCRdb to about 2016). The library was prepared using 5' RACE. The data were produced on an Illumina HiSeq 2000. The raw public data were reprocessed by TCRdb itself: fastp quality trimming at Q25, MiXCR clonotype calling, in-frame beta chains only. Entries are consolidated by CDR3 protein sequence, retaining the most common genes and DNA. This sample is represented by approximately 700,000 distinct CDR3 sequences; 15% to 20% of them were singletons. Less than 15% of the sample belongs to the ten largest clones. A further study also used this sample, focusing on T cells expressing NK-cell markers.

Sequenced: PBMCs. Receptors originate from a woman aged 18-29 years in good health.

Only a few counts were recorded for this clonotype. The chain couples TRBV4-2 to TRBJ2-7; 7 nucleotides line up with TRBD1. Germline V CDR1 and CDR2: LGHNA, YNFKEQ. CDR3 size: 14 residues. Trimming removed 2 bases from V and 3 bases from J; junction bases left unmatched: 4. The DNA for the CDR3 is TGTGCCAGCAGCCAACCACGGGACAGCTACGAGCAGTACTTC. Protein sequence: CASSQPRDSYEQYF.

This chain links TRBV5-1 with TRBJ2-4; no reliable D call. Germline CDR1 SGHRS, CDR2 YFSETQ. The CDR3 extends over 17 amino acids. Trimming took off 4 bases at V and 11 bases at J, with 28 bases between the two ends. CDR3 nucleotides: TGCGCCAGCAGCCCTCTAGGGCAAACTGTTGGCTTTAATGTTCAGTACTTC. It yields the protein CASSPLGQTVGFNVQYF.

In its sample, this clonotype was seen a few times. The CDR3 DNA reads as TGCAGCGTTGATGGAGGTTCTGGGGCCAACGTCCTGACTTTC. Translated, it gives CSVDGGSGANVLTF. The chain employs TRBV29-1 and TRBJ2-6; D is perhaps TRBD2 (5 bases). The germline CDR1 and CDR2 sequences are SQVTM and ANQGSEA. Trimming shortened V by 3 bases and J by 1 base, and 7 bases separated the two germline ends. The CDR3 runs to 14 residues.

This clonotype was seen a few times. Relative to the germline gene, one junction end is altered; a read error may explain this. The V and J genes are TRBV29-1 and TRBJ1-2; D is undetermined. The CDR3 extends over 11 amino acids. The germline V gene encodes CDR1 SQVTM and CDR2 ANQGSEA. Here the CDR3 reads CSVEDNHGYTF. The CDR3 DNA reads TGCAGCGTTGAAGATAACCATGGCTACACCTTC.